These T cell receptor beta chains were read from a single sample in a study of blood T cell repertoires in COVID-19. The table came from immunoSEQ multiplex PCR; TCRdb's copy has only in-frame clones and leaves some out. The data contain around 250,000 clones, 85% to 90% of them seen just once; the ten biggest clones take up around 6.5%. Material for sequencing was peripheral blood. The receptors shown here come from a man in his fifties or sixties with acute or convalescent COVID-19. CDR3s include the opening cysteine and the closing phenylalanine or tryptophan.

>TRBJ1-5|TRBV7-2
CASSQQGAGNQPQHF
>TRBJ2-7|TRBV11-2
CASSLGSGGEQYF
>TRBJ1-5|TRBV7-2
CASSLGYGVSSNQPQHF
>TRBJ1-1|TRBV4-2
CASSQDQQASTEAFF
>TRBJ2-7|TRBV20-1
CSASPTSYEQYF
>TRBJ2-2|TRBV10-3
CAIAGTDPNTGELFF
>TRBJ2-5|TRBV2
CASGGQGWDWETQYF
>TRBJ2-1|TRBV4-3
CASSQDGTGYREQFF
>TRBJ1-2|TRBV7-9
CASSFPETARNYGYTF
>TRBJ1-2|TRBV14
CASSGTGHYGYTF
>TRBJ2-2|TRBV6-6
CASSTAGSDNTGELFF
>TRBJ2-7|TRBV9
CASSVDGDSTVGEQYF
>TRBJ1-5|TRBV6-6
CASIQDRGSNQPQHF
>TRBJ1-2|TRBV7-2
CASSGTGSMGYGYTF
>TRBJ1-5|TRBV5-6
CASSRTGGLQPQHF
>TRBJ2-5|TRBV6-5
CASSLVTSGFQETQYF
>TRBJ2-7|TRBV28
CASSRTTGLIYEQYF
>TRBJ2-5|TRBV6-5
CASSPSLVRVETQYF
>TRBJ2-3|TRBV6-2/TRBV6-3
CASSYSQADTQYF
>TRBJ2-3|TRBV21-1
CASSKNRLAGADTQYF
>TRBJ1-1|TRBV19
CATGGALNTEAFF
>TRBJ2-5|TRBV5-6
CASSPAGTEETQYF
>TRBJ2-4|TRBV28
CASNGRGRDIQYF
>TRBJ2-3|TRBV29-1
CSVGTPTLGDTQYF
>TRBJ1-1|TRBV6-5
CASSYSRGQGNSEAFF
>TRBJ1-1|TRBV18
CASSQLGEEAFF
>TRBJ2-1|TRBV19
CASSYGTSGTTAYNEQFF
>TRBJ1-1|TRBV6-4
CASSTEQGSTEAFF
>TRBJ1-6|TRBV5-1
CASSLDRATNSPLHF
>TRBJ2-5|TRBV24-1
CATSGASAQETQYF
>TRBJ2-1|TRBV10-3
CAISRPGLYNEQFF
>TRBJ1-5|TRBV6-2/TRBV6-3
CASSSGQGGNQPQHF
>TRBJ2-1|TRBV5-1
CASSLRTGGRNEQFF
>TRBJ1-4|TRBV9
CASSVGDRATNEKLFF
>TRBJ2-1|TRBV7-6
CASSLAQPGTGYSNEQFF
>TRBJ2-1|TRBV7-7
CASSLALAGGPDEQFF